This T cell receptor beta chain was sequenced during a study of identical twins. V was clipped by 1 base and J by 0 bases, with 7 bases between them. CDR1 is DFQATT and CDR2 is SNEGSKA in the germline V gene (reference sequence). This CDR3 has 13 amino acids. Whole-study results and caveats: Cross-sectional statistics, not tracking of the same donors, supported the conclusions. Insertions ran lower in abundant cord blood beta clonotypes, though not in memory repertoires.

Donors uniformly comprised healthy Caucasians. Unique molecular identifiers were present on the cDNA, which also gained a universal primer site by template switching. One entry per CDR3 protein results from TCRdb running MiXCR on the 5' RACE reads. This sample has 400,000 to 500,000 distinct CDR3 sequences, with 15% to 20% found just once. In its sample, this clonotype was seen a few times. Antigen: not known. Sequencing was done on a sample of naive T cells sorted from blood. The chain links TRBV20-1 to TRBJ2-7; D is uncertain. The TCR originated in a man aged 45-60 years in good health. Here the CDR3 reads CSARVPDSYEQYF. CDR3 DNA sequence: TGCAGTGCTAGAGTTCCTGACTCCTACGAGCAGTACTTC.